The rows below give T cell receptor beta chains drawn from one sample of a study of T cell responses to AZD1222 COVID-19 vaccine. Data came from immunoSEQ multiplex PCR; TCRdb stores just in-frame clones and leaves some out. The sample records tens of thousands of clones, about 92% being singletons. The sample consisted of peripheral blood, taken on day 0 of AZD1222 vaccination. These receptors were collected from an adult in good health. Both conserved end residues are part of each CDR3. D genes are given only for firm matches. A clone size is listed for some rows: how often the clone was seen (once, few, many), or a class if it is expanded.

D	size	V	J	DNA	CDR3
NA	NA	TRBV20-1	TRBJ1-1	TGCAGTGCTACTGAAGGGCCCCGAGCCATGAACACTGAAGCTTTCTTT	CSATEGPRAMNTEAFF
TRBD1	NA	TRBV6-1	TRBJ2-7	TGTGCCAGCAGTGAATGGGGGACAGGGGGCCTCTACGAGCAGTACTTC	CASSEWGTGGLYEQYF
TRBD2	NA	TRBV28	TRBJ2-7	TGTGCCAGCAGCCCGCAGCTAGCGGGAACCTACGAGCAGTACTTC	CASSPQLAGTYEQYF
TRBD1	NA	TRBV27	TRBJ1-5	TGTGCCAGCAGTTTGGTAGGGGGCGGTCAGCCCCAGCATTTT	CASSLVGGGQPQHF
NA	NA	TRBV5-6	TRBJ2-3	TGTGCCAGCAGCCCTCTTCGGGCGCAAGATACGCAGTATTTT	CASSPLRAQDTQYF
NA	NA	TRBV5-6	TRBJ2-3	TGTGCCAGCAGCTTAAGCCAGAACACAGATACGCAGTATTTT	CASSLSQNTDTQYF
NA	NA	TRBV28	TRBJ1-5	TGTGCCAGCAGTTTAGCGTTCTCCGGGGTCGGGAATCAGCCCCAGCATTTT	CASSLAFSGVGNQPQHF
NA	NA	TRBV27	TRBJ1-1	TGTGCCAGCAGACTAAACACTGAAGCTTTCTTT	CASRLNTEAFF
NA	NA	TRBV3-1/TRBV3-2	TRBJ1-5	TGTGCCAGCAGCCAAGGAGAAGGAGGGCAGCCCCAGCATTTT	CASSQGEGGQPQHF
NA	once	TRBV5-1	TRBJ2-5	TGCGCCAGCTCTTATATTGTAGCGGAGACCCAGTACTTC	CASSYIVAETQYF
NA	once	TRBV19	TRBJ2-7	TGTGCCAGTAGCTTGGCAGGGGTCGACGAGCAGTACTTC	CASSLAGVDEQYF
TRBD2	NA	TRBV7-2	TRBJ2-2	TGTGCCAGCAGACCGAGCGGGAGTTGGTACACCGGGGAGCTGTTTTTT	CASRPSGSWYTGELFF
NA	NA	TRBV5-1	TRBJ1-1	TGCGCCAGCAGCTTAGAGGCAGGGGTAAACACTGAAGCTTTCTTT	CASSLEAGVNTEAFF
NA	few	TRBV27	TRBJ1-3	TGTGCCAGCAGTTTGAAATTTCAGAGCTCTGGAAACACCATATATTTT	CASSLKFQSSGNTIYF
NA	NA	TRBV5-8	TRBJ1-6	TGTGCCAGCAGCGGAGGCTCCTATAATTCACCCCTCCACTTT	CASSGGSYNSPLHF
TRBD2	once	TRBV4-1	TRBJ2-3	TGCGCCAGCAGCCAAACGGGAGACGGGGGGGCGTTAGATACGCAGTATTTT	CASSQTGDGGALDTQYF
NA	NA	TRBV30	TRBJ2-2	TGTGCCTGGAGTTTACAGTCGGCCGGGGAGCTGTTTTTT	CAWSLQSAGELFF
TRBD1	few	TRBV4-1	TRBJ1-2	TGCGCCAGCAGCCAAGCCGACAGGGACTATGGCTACACCTTC	CASSQADRDYGYTF
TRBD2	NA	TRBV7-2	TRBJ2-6	TGTGCCAGCAGCTCGCCTCGGGGGGCTGGGGCCAACGTCCTGACTTTC	CASSSPRGAGANVLTF
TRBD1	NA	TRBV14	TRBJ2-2	TGTGCCAGCAGCCGGACAGGGAAGCTTCCAGGTCCCGGGGAGCTGTTTTTT	CASSRTGKLPGPGELFF
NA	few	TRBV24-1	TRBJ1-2	TGTGCCACCAGTGATTCATGGACACCACCTAACTATGGCTACACCTTC	CATSDSWTPPNYGYTF
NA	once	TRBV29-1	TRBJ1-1	TGCAGCGTTGAGGGGTGGGTCACTGAAGCTTTCTTT	CSVEGWVTEAFF
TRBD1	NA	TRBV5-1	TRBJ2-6	TGCGCCAGCAGCCCCGGACAGGGTGGATTTAGGGCCAACGTCCTGACTTTC	CASSPGQGGFRANVLTF
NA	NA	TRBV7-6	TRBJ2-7	TGTGCCAGCAGCTTAGGAGAAGAGGTAGGGGTGGAGTACTTC	CASSLGEEVGVEYF
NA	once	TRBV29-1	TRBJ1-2	TGCAGCGCCAAGTTATACGACCCCTGCGGCTACACCTTC	CSAKLYDPCGYTF
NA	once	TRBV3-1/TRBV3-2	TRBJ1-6	TGTGCCAGCAGCCAAGACAGGGTCAATTCACCCCTCCACTTT	CASSQDRVNSPLHF
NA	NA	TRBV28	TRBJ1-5	TGTGCCAGCAGCTTTAGGGGTACCGCTCAGCCCCAGCATTTT	CASSFRGTAQPQHF
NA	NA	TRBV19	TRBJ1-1	TGTGCCAGTAGTATAGAAGGCGGGGGAACAATGAACACTGAAGCTTTCTTT	CASSIEGGGTMNTEAFF
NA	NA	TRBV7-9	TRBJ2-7	TGTGCCAGCAGCTTAGGCCAGTACGAGCAGTACTTC	CASSLGQYEQYF
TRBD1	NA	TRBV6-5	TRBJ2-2	TGTGCCAGCAGTTCCGGGACAGGGAACACCGGGGAGCTGTTTTTT	CASSSGTGNTGELFF
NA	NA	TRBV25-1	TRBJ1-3	TGTGCCAGCAGTGAACCCCCAGCGAACACCATATATTTT	CASSEPPANTIYF
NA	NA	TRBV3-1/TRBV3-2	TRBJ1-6	TGTGCCAGCAGCCGCACACAGGGTATTGGTTCACCCCTCCACTTT	CASSRTQGIGSPLHF
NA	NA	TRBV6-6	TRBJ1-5	TGTGCCAGCAATCAGGGGAGGGATCAGCCCCAGCATTTT	CASNQGRDQPQHF
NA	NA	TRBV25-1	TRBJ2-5	TGTGCCAGCAGTGTGGGGGTACGGGAGACCCAGTACTTC	CASSVGVRETQYF
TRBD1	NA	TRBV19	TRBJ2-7	TGTGCCAGTAGACCACGGACAGGGGGGAACTACGAGCAGTACTTC	CASRPRTGGNYEQYF
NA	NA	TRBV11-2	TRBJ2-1	TGTGCCAGCAGCTCGAAAGTAGGGTCCGTTGGGAGGTCCTACAATGAGCAGTTCTTC	CASSSKVGSVGRSYNEQFF
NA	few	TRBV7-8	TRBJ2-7	TGTGCCAGCAGCTTAGTGAAAGGGTGGTCCTACGAGCAGTACTTC	CASSLVKGWSYEQYF
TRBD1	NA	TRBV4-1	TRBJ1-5	TGCGCCAGCAGCCAAAAGGACAGGGGATCGCAGCCCCAGCATTTT	CASSQKDRGSQPQHF
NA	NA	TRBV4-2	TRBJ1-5	TGTGCCAGCAGCCAAGGTGAGGGAGGACAGCCCCAGCATTTT	CASSQGEGGQPQHF
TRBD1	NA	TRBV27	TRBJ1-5	TGTGCCAGCAGTTTACCCAAACAGGGGGAGGGCAATCAGCCCCAGCATTTT	CASSLPKQGEGNQPQHF
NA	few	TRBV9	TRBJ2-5	TGTGCCAGCAGCGTAGGCGCTCAAGAGACCCAGTACTTC	CASSVGAQETQYF